This T cell receptor (beta chain) was profiled in a study of blood T cell repertoires in COVID-19. The wider study: The study drew acute and convalescent COVID-19 samples from the United States, Italy and Spain. PBMCs, B-cell-depleted T cells, or T cells were the source of the cDNA or gDNA that made up the material.

Germline V gene data show CDR1 as ENHRY and CDR2 as SYGVKD. This CDR3 comprises 12 residues. With 11 bases removed from V and 4 bases from J, the gap between germline ends came to 14 bases. Original methodology: For nucleated cells, counts were estimated from reference gene primer amplification. Produced via immunoSEQ multiplex PCR; TCRdb's table is partial and in-frame only. For V, J and clone size, that table is used; D and trimming come from the DNA. The sample contains 210,000 or so clones, around 80% of which appear only once. The sequenced sample consisted of peripheral blood. This chain connects TRBV10-3 to TRBJ1-1; a weak D match, TRBD1 (5 bases). The sequence came from a woman older than 75 with acute or convalescent COVID-19. As DNA, the CDR3 is TGTGCCTCAGGGTTTTTGGGCACTGAAGCTTTCTTT. Its translation: CASGFLGTEAFF.